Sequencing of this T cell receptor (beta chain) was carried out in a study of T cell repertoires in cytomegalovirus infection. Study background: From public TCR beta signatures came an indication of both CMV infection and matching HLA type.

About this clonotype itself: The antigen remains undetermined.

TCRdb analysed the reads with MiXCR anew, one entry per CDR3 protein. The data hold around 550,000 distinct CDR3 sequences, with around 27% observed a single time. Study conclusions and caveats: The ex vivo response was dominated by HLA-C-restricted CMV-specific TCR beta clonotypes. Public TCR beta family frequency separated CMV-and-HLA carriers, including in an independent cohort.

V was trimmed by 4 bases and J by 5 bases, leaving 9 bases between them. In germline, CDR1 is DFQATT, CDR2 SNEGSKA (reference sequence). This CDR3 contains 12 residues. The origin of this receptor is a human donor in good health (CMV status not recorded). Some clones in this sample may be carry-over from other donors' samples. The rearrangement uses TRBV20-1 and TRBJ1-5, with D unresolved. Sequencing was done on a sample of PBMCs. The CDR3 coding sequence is TGCAGTGCTAACATGATAGATCAGCCCCAGCATTTT. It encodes CSANMIDQPQHF.